The TCR beta chain described here comes from a study of T cells after yellow fever vaccination. Notes on this clonotype: Antigen: not known. A junction boundary mismatches the germline segment, possibly from a read error.

Looked up from germline, CDR1 is SGHDT and CDR2 is YYEEEE. CDR3 size: 13 residues. They built TCR cDNA with 5'RACE template switching, a step that put in a universal primer site and UMIs. MiXCR was run by TCRdb on the 5' RACE reads, yielding one entry per CDR3 protein. The table shows over 100,000 distinct CDR3 sequences, with 7% to 8.5% occurring only once. Study conclusions and caveats: Only a small proportion of the clonotypes turned up in both the CD4 and the CD8 compartments, likely arising from convergent recombination. The secondary response was weaker, and its peak arrived faster, on day 5 versus 15. Booster samples showed a return of most primary-vaccination clones (approximately 95% CD4, around 85% CD8).

The chain has TRBV5-6 and TRBJ2-1; 12 bases are shared with TRBD2. This TCR was recovered from a man aged 25 to 40 who received the YFV17D yellow fever vaccine. Here the sequenced sample was CD8+ T cells sorted from PBMCs, taken 45 days after the yellow fever booster vaccination. The CDR3 coding sequence is TGTGCCATCAGCCTCGGACTAGCGGGAGAGCAGTTCTTC. Translated, it gives CAISLGLAGEQFF.